One and the same sample provided the 26 T cell receptor beta chains below, sequenced in a study of blood T cells in healthy people across ages. For the second PCR, which ran for roughly 6 to 11 cycles, a sample-barcoded 5' primer and a J-beta primer mix were used. One entry per CDR3 protein, called by TCRdb with MiXCR from the 5' RACE reads. The sample shows approximately 400,000 distinct CDR3 sequences, 52% of them seen only once. Sequencing was performed on blood. All receptors come from a man aged 60-69 years in good health.

A single count supports this clonotype. This chain joins TRBV10-3 and TRBJ1-2; D is unresolved. The CDR3 extends over 14 amino acids. Germline loops: CDR1 ENHRY, CDR2 SYGVKD. Trimming removed 2 bases from V and 8 bases from J, with 15 bases in between. The CDR3 loop reads CAISEGGEKRGYTF. In DNA, the CDR3 is TGTGCCATCAGTGAGGGTGGGGAGAAGAGAGGCTACACCTTC.

This clonotype was observed a handful of times. The chain joins TRBV11-2 to TRBJ2-5, with D unclear. This CDR3 has 14 residues. The germline V and J ends were trimmed by 2 bases and 5 bases, with 12 bases remaining between them. Looked up from germline, CDR1 is SGHAT and CDR2 is FQNNGV. Here the CDR3 reads CASSLTRGWETQYF. Written as DNA, the CDR3 is TGTGCCAGCAGCTTAACCCGAGGATGGGAGACCCAGTACTTC. Filled out from reference TRBV11-2 and TRBJ2-5, the complete variable domain reads EAGVAQSPRYKIIEKRQSVAFWCNPISGHATLYWYQQILGQGPKLLIQFQNNGVVDDSQLPKDRFSAERLKGVDSTLKIQPAKLEDSAVYLCASSLTRGWETQYFGPGTRLLVL.

This clonotype was observed a few times. As DNA, the CDR3 is TGTGCCAGCAGCCCGGTACGCCGAGGGGGCTCTGGGGCCAACGTCCTGACTTTC. This translates into CASSPVRRGGSGANVLTF. The V and J genes are TRBV7-2 and TRBJ2-6, with D perhaps TRBD1 (6 bases). V was trimmed by 5 bases and J by 0 bases, leaving 17 bases between them. Looked up from germline, CDR1 is SGHTA and CDR2 is FQGNSA. The CDR3 totals 18 residues.

The V call is TRBV15, the J call TRBJ2-4; D unresolved. This CDR3 has 13 residues. V gave up 4 bases and J gave up 1 base, with 5 bases separating them. Germline V gene data show CDR1 as LNHNV and CDR2 as YYDKDF (reference sequence). The CDR3 loop is CATSNEAKNIQYF. DNA for the CDR3: TGTGCCACCAGCAACGAGGCCAAAAACATTCAGTACTTC.

The J gene is TRBJ2-3, the V gene TRBV20-1; 9 bases agree with TRBD1. This CDR3 spans 15 amino acids. The germline V gene has CDR1 DFQATT and CDR2 SNEGSKA (reference sequence). The V segment lost 3 bases and the J segment 0 bases; nucleotides outside the gene matches: 4. The CDR3 DNA is TGCAGTGCTAGTTCAACAGGGGGCAGCACAGATACGCAGTATTTT. It translates to CSASSTGGSTDTQYF.

This clonotype occurred a few times. The chain links TRBV29-1 to TRBJ2-1; the match to TRBD2 covers 10 bases. This CDR3 has 13 amino acids. The V gene's germline CDR1 is SQVTM and CDR2 ANQGSEA. Trimming took 6 bases from V and 6 from J; bases not matched to a gene: 5. CDR3 region: CSVAASGSNEQFF. As DNA, the CDR3 is TGCAGCGTCGCGGCTAGCGGGAGCAATGAGCAGTTCTTC.

This clonotype occurred a few times. The V call is TRBV28, the J call TRBJ2-3; TRBD1 aligns across 7 bases. V gave up 5 bases and J gave up 3 bases; unmatched junction bases: 5. This CDR3 is 14 amino acids long. The V gene's germline CDR1 is MDHEN and CDR2 SYDVKM. In DNA, the CDR3 is TGTGCCAGCAGTCCGTACAGGGGTACAGATACGCAGTATTTT. Amino acid sequence: CASSPYRGTDTQYF.

This clonotype turned up a few times. This chain connects TRBV4-3 to TRBJ2-1; 9 bases map to TRBD2. CDR3 size: 17 residues. V was clipped by 0 bases and J by 5 bases; unmatched bases: 8. The germline V gene has CDR1 LGHNA and CDR2 YSLEER. In nucleotides, the CDR3 is TGCGCCAGCAGCCAAGATCGGGCTAGCGGGATCGACAATGAGCAGTTCTTC. It yields the protein CASSQDRASGIDNEQFF.

This chain joins TRBV5-1 and TRBJ1-4, with D perhaps matching TRBD1 (6 bases). V gave up 3 bases and J gave up 4 bases, with 10 bases separating them. In germline, CDR1 is SGHRS, CDR2 YFSETQ. This CDR3 has 14 amino acids. The CDR3 DNA is TGCGCCAGCAGCTCGGACAGACTTAATGAAAAACTGTTTTTT. Encoded protein: CASSSDRLNEKLFF.

The chain combines TRBV29-1 with TRBJ2-1, with a weak D call TRBD1 (5 bases). Germline V CDR1 and CDR2: SQVTM, ANQGSEA. V lost 4 bases and J 7 bases, leaving 11 bases between the germline ends. CDR3 length equals 12 residues. Written as DNA, the CDR3 is TGCAGCGTTGGTGTCAGGGTAAATGAGCAGTTCTTC. This gives the protein CSVGVRVNEQFF.

This clonotype has a count of ten or more. V and J are TRBV7-2 and TRBJ2-3; 7 bases line up with TRBD2. The CDR3 totals 15 residues. V lost 5 bases, J lost 2 bases, and 7 bases stayed unmatched. Germline CDR1 is SGHTA and CDR2 is FQGNSA. The CDR3 bases are TGTGCCAGCAGCCTGGGGGGGACCCCCACAGATACGCAGTATTTT. The encoded protein is CASSLGGTPTDTQYF. Variable domain in full (rest from reference TRBV7-2 and TRBJ2-3): GAGVSQSPSNKVTEKGKDVELRCDPISGHTALYWYRQSLGQGLEFLIYFQGNSAPDKSGLPSDRFSAERTGGSVSTLTIQRTQQEDSAVYLCASSLGGTPTDTQYFGPGTRLTVL.

Note on this clonotype: Being one base from a much bigger clone, this may be a read error. The chain is built from TRBV14 and TRBJ2-5; possibly TRBD2 for D (5 bases). TRBJ2-7 explains the end of the DNA better; the J call may be wrong. The CDR3 has 16 residues. CDR1 is SGHDN, CDR2 FVKESK, per germline. DNA for the CDR3: TGTGCCAGCAGCCAAGACATCCGGGATGGGTCCTGCGAGCAGTACTTC. Translation gives CASSQDIRDGSCEQYF.

This clonotype was observed a single time. Written as DNA, the CDR3 is TGCAGTGCTAGGGGGTCGCATGGCTACACCTTC. As protein: CSARGSHGYTF. V gene TRBV20-1 combines with J gene TRBJ1-2; no definite D call. Germline values: CDR1 DFQATT, CDR2 SNEGSKA (reference sequence). The V and J ends lost 3 bases and 6 bases respectively, with 8 bases between them. The CDR3 spans 11 residues.

This clonotype was recorded a few times. The chain recombines TRBV6-5 with TRBJ2-1, with D maybe TRBD1 (5 bases). V lost 0 bases to trimming and J lost 5 bases, with 11 bases between them. The germline CDR1 and CDR2 sequences are MNHEY and SVGAGI. This CDR3 spans 15 amino acids. The CDR3 nucleotides are TGTGCCAGCAGTTACTCGGGCAGGGTGAACAATGAGCAGTTCTTC. This codes for CASSYSGRVNNEQFF.

J is TRBJ2-5 and V is TRBV7-2; the D gene could be TRBD1 or TRBD2 (7 bases each). V was clipped by 4 bases and J by 4 bases, with 16 bases between them. CDR3 length: 15 amino acids. The germline CDR1 and CDR2 sequences are SGHTA and FQGNSA. The CDR3 reads CASSSTQGRGETQYF. The DNA for the CDR3 is TGTGCCAGCAGCTCAACACAGGGGAGGGGAGAGACCCAGTACTTC.

The chain links TRBV6-2 or TRBV6-3 to TRBJ1-5; 7 bases align to TRBD1. This CDR3 comprises 17 residues. The J segment lost 7 bases and the V segment lost 2 bases, leaving 14 bases of the junction unmatched. Per the germline V gene, CDR1 is MNHEY and CDR2 is SVGEGT. The CDR3 DNA follows: TGTGCCAGCAGTTACGAAAAGTGGCAGGGGGTGAAGCAGCCCCAGCATTTT. Translation: CASSYEKWQGVKQPQHF.

Worth noting for this clonotype: Just one base apart from a much larger clone, this may be a read error. The chain couples TRBV14 to TRBJ2-7; D ambiguous. CDR1 and CDR2 from the germline V gene are SGHDN and FVKESK. The CDR3 runs to 12 residues. CDR3 amino acids: CASSQGPYGQYF. The DNA of the CDR3 is TGTGCCAGCAGCCAAGGACCCTACGGGCAGTACTTC.

The rearrangement joins TRBV5-1 to TRBJ2-3; 8 positions agree with TRBD1. CDR3 size: 16 residues. Trimming removed 0 bases from V and 3 bases from J; junction bases left unmatched: 6. Germline V gene sequence: CDR1 SGHRS, CDR2 YFSETQ. CDR3 in amino acids: CASSLEAGGRTDTQYF. As DNA, the CDR3 is TGCGCCAGCAGCTTGGAGGCAGGGGGCAGGACAGATACGCAGTATTTT.

Turning to this clonotype: A junction end diverges from the germline sequence, so it may reflect a read error. CDR3 nucleotides: TGTGTCAGCAGCTTGACTAGAAGGGGCAGCAATGAGCAGTTCTTC. Translation: CVSSLTRRGSNEQFF. The rearrangement links TRBV7-9 to TRBJ2-1; D might be TRBD2 (6 bases). Looked up from germline, CDR1 is SEHNR and CDR2 is FQNEAQ (reference sequence). The CDR3 runs to 15 residues. Full variable domain (rest looked up from reference TRBV7-9 and TRBJ2-1): DTGVSQNPRHKITKRGQNVTFRCDPISEHNRLYWYRQTLGQGPEFLTYFQNEAQLEKSRLLSDRFSAERPKGSFSTLEIQRTEQGDSAMYLCVSSLTRRGSNEQFFGPGTRLTVL.

This clonotype was seen only a few times. The chain uses TRBV10-1 and TRBJ2-7, with D hard to call. The CDR3 contains 14 residues. Germline CDR1 is WNHNN and CDR2 is SYGVQD (reference sequence). V lost 10 bases to trimming and J lost 2 bases, with 18 bases between them. The CDR3 sequence: CATKGLGSAYEQYF. CDR3 coding DNA: TGCGCCACCAAAGGGTTGGGCAGCGCCTACGAGCAGTACTTC.

CDR3 in DNA: TGTGCCAGCAGCTTACGGTTCTCTAATGCGCAAATCGCACGGGAAAAACTGTTTTTT. This translates into CASSLRFSNAQIAREKLFF. The V gene is TRBV7-2, the J gene TRBJ1-4; D unresolved. Per germline, CDR1 SGHTA and CDR2 FQGNSA. This CDR3 has 19 amino acids. With 2 bases removed from V and 8 bases from J, the gap between germline ends came to 27 bases. Full variable domain (rest looked up from reference TRBV7-2 and TRBJ1-4): GAGVSQSPSNKVTEKGKDVELRCDPISGHTALYWYRQSLGQGLEFLIYFQGNSAPDKSGLPSDRFSAERTGGSVSTLTIQRTQQEDSAVYLCASSLRFSNAQIAREKLFFGSGTQLSVL.

This clonotype has a handful of counts. A much larger clonotype is one base distant, so this may be a read error. V is TRBV5-5 and J is TRBJ2-3; 9 bases line up with TRBD2. The germline V gene has CDR1 SGHKS and CDR2 YYEKEE (reference sequence). The CDR3 is 14 amino acids. V shed 4 bases and J 6 bases; nucleotides not matched to a gene: 6. CDR3 bases: TGTGCCAGCAGCGTCCGGACTAGCGTGGATACGCAGTATTTT. Encoded protein: CASSVRTSVDTQYF.

The chain carries TRBV20-1 and TRBJ1-5; a weak D match, TRBD1 (6 bases). V lost 6 bases to trimming and J lost 3 bases, with 18 bases between them. This CDR3 region has 15 residues. Germline CDR1 and CDR2: DFQATT and SNEGSKA (reference sequence). In DNA form, the CDR3 reads TGCAGTGCCTCCAAGGCAGGGGCAAACAATCAGCCCCAGCATTTT. This codes for CSASKAGANNQPQHF.

V usage is TRBV6-6 and J usage is TRBJ2-4; 10 nucleotides match TRBD2. V trimming: 6 bases; J trimming: 13 bases; junction bases outside the gene matches: 12. The germline CDR1 and CDR2 sequences are MNHNY and SVGAGI (reference sequence). The CDR3 extends over 14 amino acids. The DNA of the CDR3 is TGTGCCAGCAGAGGGACTAGCGCCCAAGGGGAGCAGTACTTC. It codes for CASRGTSAQGEQYF.

This clonotype showed up just once. This chain uses TRBV12-3 or TRBV12-4 with TRBJ2-1; 11 bases fit TRBD2. The last part of the DNA fits TRBJ2-7 better; the J call may be wrong. The CDR3 runs 16 residues. CDR3 coding DNA: TGTGCCAGCAGTTTAAAACTAGCGGGAGCAGCGTACGAGCAGTACTTC. Its protein product is CASSLKLAGAAYEQYF.

The CDR3 loop reads CASSSRTAGEQFF. Here the CDR3 DNA reads TGTGCCAGCAGCTCCCGAACCGCGGGTGAGCAGTTCTTC. The chain carries TRBV7-3 and TRBJ2-1, with a weak D call TRBD2 (5 bases). This CDR3 has 13 amino acids. Trimming left V 4 bases short and J 9 bases short, with 13 bases between. CDR1 is SGHTA, CDR2 FQGTGA, per germline.